The clone carrying this T cell receptor (beta chain) was counted only a few times. These data are taken from a study of T-cell reconstitution after alpha-beta-depleted transplantation in children. The germline gives CDR1 DFQATT, CDR2 SNEGSKA (reference sequence). The CDR3 contains 18 residues. Trimming shortened V by 3 bases and J by 1 base, and 22 bases separated the two germline ends. Preparing the TCRbeta library involved the use of unique molecular identifiers. Via MiXCR, TCRdb re-called the PCR reads, giving one row per CDR3 protein. The sample holds hundreds of thousands of distinct CDR3 sequences, around 16% seen once.

The input for sequencing was PBMCs, mostly from graft donor cells, taken 360 days after TCRalphabeta/CD19-depleted stem cell transplant. The chain recombines TRBV20-1 with TRBJ2-1, with unresolved D. This TCR was sampled from a boy under two years old who had a stem cell transplant for Wiskott-Aldrich syndrome, so the T cells may come from the graft donor. Here the CDR3 DNA reads TGCAGTGCTAGGTCCCAGCCCTCTAGTAAAGGATCCTACAATGAGCAGTTCTTC. Residues: CSARSQPSSKGSYNEQFF.